This is a list of T cell receptor beta chains from one sample in a study of memory CD4+ T cells and cytomegalovirus serostatus. The assay was immunoSEQ multiplex PCR, and TCRdb's table has in-frame clones only and misses some. The repertoire holds roughly 60,000 clones, with roughly 81% as singletons. The sequenced sample consisted of memory CD4+ T cells from blood. The receptors come from an adult in good health and CMV-seronegative. Each CDR3 is given with its conserved first and last residue. The D gene is left open where the match is weak. The size entry is marked missing in some rows and otherwise reads once, few, many or a size class.

V gene	J gene	clone size	D gene	CDR3 protein	CDR3 DNA
TRBV27	TRBJ1-6	NA	NA	CASKQLPTALNSPLHF	TGTGCCAGCAAGCAACTCCCGACAGCTCTCAATTCACCCCTCCACTTT
TRBV28	TRBJ1-1	NA	NA	CASSLSATVEAFF	TGTGCCAGCAGTTTATCAGCCACAGTAGAAGCTTTCTTT
TRBV5-1	TRBJ2-3	NA	NA	CASSLGMGTDTQYF	TGCGCCAGCAGCTTGGGTATGGGGACAGATACGCAGTATTTT
TRBV11-2	TRBJ1-1	NA	NA	CASSLLPGEGNTEAFF	TGTGCCAGCAGCTTACTTCCAGGGGAGGGGAACACTGAAGCTTTCTTT
TRBV5-5	TRBJ2-2	NA	TRBD1	CASSPGTARGELFF	TGTGCCAGCAGCCCCGGGACAGCCAGAGGGGAGCTGTTTTTT
TRBV27	TRBJ1-1	NA	NA	CASSFMSNTEAFF	TGTGCCAGCAGTTTCATGTCGAACACTGAAGCTTTCTTT
TRBV29-1	TRBJ2-2	NA	TRBD1	CSVHHRGNGELFF	TGCAGCGTTCATCACAGGGGGAATGGGGAGCTGTTTTTT
TRBV7-6	TRBJ2-3	NA	NA	CASRRDPTSTDTQYF	TGTGCCAGCAGGAGGGACCCCACAAGCACAGATACGCAGTATTTT
TRBV11-2	TRBJ1-2	NA	NA	CASSLAQSGWGYTF	TGTGCCAGCAGCTTAGCACAGTCGGGGTGGGGCTACACCTTC
TRBV4-3	TRBJ1-4	NA	NA	CASSQLQNSRLPEKLFF	TGCGCCAGCAGCCAATTACAAAACTCAAGACTCCCTGAAAAACTGTTTTTT
TRBV4-3	TRBJ1-5	NA	NA	CASSQEFGNQPQHF	TGCGCCAGCAGCCAAGAATTTGGCAATCAGCCCCAGCATTTT
TRBV7-2	TRBJ2-2	few	NA	CASSLDFTGELFF	TGTGCCAGCAGCTTGGACTTCACCGGGGAGCTGTTTTTT
TRBV18	TRBJ2-3	NA	NA	CASSPGGTSTDTQYF	TGTGCCAGCTCACCGGGCGGGACTAGCACAGATACGCAGTATTTT
TRBV11-3	TRBJ2-7	NA	NA	CASSLRVGQKQYF	TGTGCCAGCAGCCTCAGGGTCGGACAGAAGCAGTACTTC
TRBV30	TRBJ1-2	few	TRBD1	CAWSLQGPTYGYTF	TGTGCCTGGAGCCTACAGGGGCCGACCTATGGCTACACCTTC
TRBV6-5	TRBJ1-2	NA	NA	CASSNVGTAYGYTF	TGTGCCAGCAGTAACGTTGGGACGGCCTATGGCTACACCTTC
TRBV5-5	TRBJ2-1	NA	NA	CASSGSGSYNEQFF	TGTGCCAGCAGCGGCTCGGGCTCCTACAATGAGCAGTTCTTC
TRBV5-4	TRBJ1-5	NA	NA	CASSLVRPQHF	TGTGCCAGCAGCTTAGTGCGGCCCCAGCATTTT
TRBV29-1	TRBJ2-5	few	NA	CSVEDSREYSYTETQYF	TGCAGCGTTGAAGATAGTAGGGAGTACAGCTATACGGAGACCCAGTACTTC
TRBV6-1	TRBJ1-5	NA	TRBD1	CASFPGQILGAQHF	TGTGCCAGCTTTCCGGGACAGATCCTGGGGGCCCAGCATTTT
TRBV5-1	TRBJ2-3	NA	NA	CASSLDRPGATKTDTQYF	TGCGCCAGCAGCTTGGACCGTCCCGGGGCGACCAAAACAGATACGCAGTATTTT
TRBV7-3	TRBJ2-7	NA	NA	CASSLTGFLDEQYF	TGTGCCAGCAGCCTGACAGGATTTTTAGACGAGCAGTACTTC
TRBV5-1	TRBJ2-1	NA	TRBD2	CASSPSGGRGINEQFF	TGCGCCAGCAGCCCGAGCGGTGGGAGGGGAATCAATGAGCAGTTCTTC
TRBV4-1	TRBJ1-1	NA	NA	CASSQGDRRTEGAFF	TGCGCCAGCAGCCAAGGGGATCGCCGTACTGAGGGAGCTTTCTTT
TRBV10-2	TRBJ2-3	NA	NA	CASSGTQTDTQYF	TGCGCCAGCAGTGGCACCCAGACCGATACGCAGTATTTT
TRBV7-8	TRBJ1-2	NA	NA	CASSLARGNYGYTF	TGTGCCAGCAGCTTAGCGCGGGGTAACTATGGCTACACCTTC
TRBV7-9	TRBJ1-1	NA	NA	CASSRDRQAFF	TGTGCCAGCAGCAGGGACCGACAGGCTTTCTTT
TRBV4-1	TRBJ1-2	NA	NA	CASSLPRALAGTVGYTF	TGCGCCAGCAGCCTGCCCCGAGCGTTGGCAGGGACGGTTGGCTACACCTTC
TRBV7-9	TRBJ2-7	NA	NA	CASSLGHPVLSYEQYF	TGTGCCAGCAGCTTAGGACATCCAGTATTGTCCTACGAGCAGTACTTC
TRBV2	TRBJ2-3	NA	TRBD2	CASSRRAAGERDTQYF	TGTGCCAGCAGTCGAAGGGCGGCGGGAGAAAGGGATACGCAGTATTTT
TRBV21-1	TRBJ2-1	NA	NA	CASRPLTGTRDINEQFF	TGTGCCAGCAGACCCCTGACCGGGACTAGGGATATCAATGAGCAGTTCTTC
TRBV7-8	TRBJ2-7	NA	TRBD2	CASSSPGLDEQYF	TGTGCCAGCAGCTCCCCGGGACTAGACGAGCAGTACTTC
TRBV9	TRBJ2-5	NA	NA	CASSVNPTAYQETQYF	TGTGCCAGCAGCGTAAATCCGACAGCGTACCAAGAGACCCAGTACTTC
TRBV6-5	TRBJ1-2	NA	NA	CASSRTLTSNYGYTF	TGTGCCAGCAGTCGTACTTTGACGTCTAACTATGGCTACACCTTC
TRBV10-1	TRBJ2-2	few	TRBD2	CASSSGLAAYTGELFF	TGCGCCAGCAGTTCAGGACTAGCGGCATACACCGGGGAGCTGTTTTTT
TRBV11-2	TRBJ1-1	NA	NA	CASSFSDTEAFF	TGTGCCAGCAGCTTTTCTGACACTGAAGCTTTCTTT